Reported below is one T cell receptor (beta chain). Authors' methods: The assay estimated nucleated cells by amplifying reference gene primers. Libraries were prepared by immunoSEQ multiplex PCR; TCRdb keeps only in-frame clonotypes and omits some of them. The DNA gave D and trimming, while V, J and clone size come from that table. The sample lists 250,000 or so clones, 65% to 90% occurring once. These data belong to a study of blood T cell repertoires in COVID-19. Turning to the study itself: From the United States, Italy and Spain came samples of acute and convalescent COVID-19. Sample material is recorded as cDNA or gDNA derived from T cells, B-cell-depleted T cells, or PBMCs.

The sequencing sample was made of peripheral blood. The receptor comes from an older woman with acute or convalescent COVID-19.

This CDR3 reads CASRLIGTYNGELFF. DNA of the CDR3: TGTGCCAGCAGGCTAATAGGGACTTATAACGGGGAGCTGTTTTTT. The V gene is TRBV5-4, the J gene TRBJ2-2; TRBD2 is a possible D gene (6 bases). The V gene's germline CDR1 is SGHNT and CDR2 YYREEE (reference sequence). The germline V and J ends were trimmed by 5 bases and 7 bases, with 18 bases remaining between them. The CDR3 has 15 amino acids.